This is a list of T cell receptor beta chains from one sample in a study of beta chain features in type 1 diabetes. The assay was immunoSEQ multiplex PCR, and TCRdb's table has in-frame clones only and misses some. The table records 95,000 to 150,000 clones, less than 20% of them present only once. The sample consisted of central memory CD4+ T cells from blood. The receptors derive from a man aged 25-45 years with type 1 diabetes. The CDR3 runs from the conserved cysteine through the conserved F or W. D genes are given only for firm matches. Expanded clones get a size class; other rows say once, few or many, or leave the size out.

TRBD1 | few | TRBJ2-7 | TRBV7-8 | CASSPRTGSSYEQYF | TGTGCCAGCAGCCCGCGGACAGGGAGCTCCTACGAGCAGTACTTC
TRBD2 | . | TRBJ2-7 | TRBV28 | CASSLGLADSYEQYF | TGTGCCAGCAGTTTGGGCCTAGCGGACTCCTACGAGCAGTACTTC
TRBD1 | . | TRBJ1-4 | TRBV5-1 | CASSLTQGADEKLFF | TGCGCCAGCAGCTTGACTCAGGGGGCGGATGAAAAACTGTTTTTT
TRBD2 | . | TRBJ2-3 | TRBV11-2 | CASSLTSGGAGNWDTQYF | TGTGCCAGCAGCTTAACTAGCGGGGGGGCCGGCAATTGGGATACGCAGTATTTT
. | . | TRBJ1-5 | TRBV10-2 | CASRFTGSNQPQHF | TGCGCCAGCAGGTTCACAGGGAGCAATCAGCCCCAGCATTTT
. | once | TRBJ1-2 | TRBV6-5 | CASRPAFYGYTF | TGTGCCAGCAGACCGGCCTTTTATGGCTACACCTTC
TRBD2 | few | TRBJ2-3 | TRBV7-2 | CASRPTSGGAGAQYF | TGTGCCAGCAGACCGACTAGCGGGGGGGCCGGGGCGCAGTATTTT
. | many | TRBJ2-7 | TRBV18 | CASSTGEGFPYEQYF | TGTGCCAGCTCAACAGGGGAGGGGTTTCCCTACGAGCAGTACTTC
. | few | TRBJ2-6 | TRBV6-4 | CASSPTGLSGANVLTF | TGTGCCAGCAGCCCCACAGGGCTCTCTGGGGCCAACGTCCTGACTTTC
TRBD1 | . | TRBJ2-5 | TRBV5-1 | CASSLEGQGAETQYF | TGCGCCAGCAGCTTGGAGGGACAGGGGGCGGAGACCCAGTACTTC
. | few | TRBJ1-5 | TRBV11-2 | CASSATGRIQPQHF | TGTGCCAGCAGCGCCACAGGGAGGATTCAGCCCCAGCATTTT
TRBD1 | . | TRBJ2-7 | TRBV5-1 | CASSSGQGEYEQYF | TGCGCCAGCAGCTCTGGACAGGGGGAATACGAGCAGTACTTC
. | . | TRBJ2-3 | TRBV29-1 | CSVGGTSDTQYF | TGCAGCGTTGGTGGGACGTCAGATACGCAGTATTTT
TRBD1 | few | TRBJ1-4 | TRBV5-6 | CASSPTGGADEKLFF | TGTGCCAGCAGCCCCACAGGGGGCGCGGATGAAAAACTGTTTTTT
. | few | TRBJ1-6 | TRBV11-2 | CASRTRAGPSNSPLHF | TGTGCCAGCAGAACGAGGGCGGGACCGAGTAATTCACCCCTCCACTTT
. | few | TRBJ1-6 | TRBV5-4 | CATCHGKPNSPLHF | TGTGCCACCTGTCATGGCAAACCAAATTCACCCCTCCACTTT
. | many | TRBJ1-4 | TRBV25-1 | CASSGQRKLFF | TGTGCCAGCAGCGGGCAGAGGAAACTGTTTTTT
. | few | TRBJ2-3 | TRBV7-2 | CASSLGGYGTDTQYF | TGTGCCAGCAGCTTGGGGGGATACGGCACAGATACGCAGTATTTT
. | . | TRBJ2-1 | TRBV7-9 | CASSLEDRPPGQFF | TGTGCCAGCAGCTTAGAAGATAGGCCGCCGGGGCAGTTCTTC
. | . | TRBJ1-2 | TRBV2 | CASRKPIDYRNGYTF | TGTGCCAGCAGAAAACCTATTGATTACAGGAATGGCTACACCTTC
. | once | TRBJ1-2 | TRBV2 | CASSRDLYGYTF | TGTGCCAGCAGTCGGGACCTCTATGGCTACACCTTC
. | . | TRBJ2-7 | TRBV7-2 | CASSLAAEYSSGQYF | TGTGCCAGCAGCTTAGCGGCAGAATACAGCTCGGGGCAGTACTTC
. | . | TRBJ1-1 | TRBV5-4 | CASSSPGHKNTEAFF | TGTGCCAGCAGCTCTCCTGGACACAAGAACACTGAAGCTTTCTTT
. | . | TRBJ2-3 | TRBV7-8 | CASSSLSTDTQYF | TGTGCCAGCAGCTCCTTGTCCACAGATACGCAGTATTTT
TRBD1 | . | TRBJ1-2 | TRBV7-9 | CASSSPRPGQKNYGYTF | TGTGCCAGCAGCTCTCCTAGGCCGGGACAGAAGAACTATGGCTACACCTTC
. | few | TRBJ2-7 | TRBV15 | CATSSSSSYEQYF | TGTGCCACCAGCTCCAGCAGTTCCTACGAGCAGTACTTC
TRBD2 | . | TRBJ2-3 | TRBV29-1 | CSALGGNTQYF | TGCAGCGCCTTGGGAGGGAACACGCAGTATTTT
. | . | TRBJ1-4 | TRBV11-2 | CASSLGGDEKLFF | TGTGCCAGCAGCTTAGGGGGTGATGAAAAACTGTTTTTT
TRBD1 | few | TRBJ1-5 | TRBV4-3 | CASSDGQGANQPQHF | TGCGCCAGCAGTGACGGACAGGGCGCTAATCAGCCCCAGCATTTT
TRBD2 | few | TRBJ2-3 | TRBV7-8 | CASSRAGSTDTQYF | TGTGCCAGCAGCCGAGCGGGGAGCACAGATACGCAGTATTTT
TRBD1 | few | TRBJ1-2 | TRBV2 | CASNPDRGGYTF | TGTGCCAGCAACCCGGACAGGGGAGGCTACACCTTC
TRBD2 | . | TRBJ2-2 | TRBV4-1 | CASSRRSSGGSTGELFF | TGCGCCAGCAGCCGCCGTTCTAGCGGGGGAAGCACCGGGGAGCTGTTTTTT
. | . | TRBJ2-3 | TRBV6-5 | CASKVRAPSTDTQYF | TGTGCCAGCAAGGTACGGGCCCCAAGCACAGATACGCAGTATTTT
. | few | TRBJ1-4 | TRBV9 | CASSVSGSTNEKLFF | TGTGCCAGCAGCGTAAGCGGTTCAACTAATGAAAAACTGTTTTTT
. | few | TRBJ2-5 | TRBV28 | CASSSHFGIETQYF | TGTGCCAGCAGTTCTCACTTCGGGATAGAGACCCAGTACTTC
TRBD2 | . | TRBJ2-1 | TRBV7-9 | CASSLVTPAGGHEFF | TGTGCCAGCAGCTTAGTGACCCCAGCGGGGGGGCACGAATTCTTC
. | . | TRBJ2-7 | TRBV6-1 | CAGKGGGIFDEQYF | TGTGCCGGCAAAGGAGGGGGGATTTTTGACGAGCAGTACTTC
. | few | TRBJ2-3 | TRBV7-8 | CASSLVPVSTDTQYF | TGTGCCAGCAGCTTAGTGCCGGTGAGCACAGATACGCAGTATTTT
. | few | TRBJ1-2 | TRBV4-3 | CASSQVLIGSSKGGYTF | TGCGCCAGCAGCCAAGTGCTAATCGGATCGTCAAAGGGAGGCTACACCTTC
. | . | TRBJ1-6 | TRBV27 | CASSYEARMRSPLHF | TGTGCCAGCAGTTATGAGGCCCGGATGCGTTCACCCCTCCACTTT
. | few | TRBJ2-5 | TRBV5-1 | CASSMGRSETQYF | TGCGCCAGCAGCATGGGACGGTCAGAGACCCAGTACTTC
. | . | TRBJ2-6 | TRBV21-1 | CASSKAAGANVLTF | TGTGCCAGCAGCAAAGCGGCCGGGGCCAACGTCCTGACTTTC
. | . | TRBJ1-2 | TRBV4-3 | CASSQETQGGGYTF | TGCGCCAGCAGCCAAGAAACACAGGGCGGCGGCTACACCTTC
TRBD2 | . | TRBJ2-1 | TRBV4-3 | CASSPKGSSGGDEQFF | TGCGCCAGCAGCCCCAAAGGAAGTAGCGGGGGCGATGAGCAGTTCTTC
TRBD1 | once | TRBJ2-7 | TRBV7-2 | CASTQGAYEQYF | TGTGCCAGCACGCAGGGGGCCTACGAGCAGTACTTC
. | . | TRBJ1-3 | TRBV13 | CASRWGGGNTIYF | TGTGCCAGCCGCTGGGGCGGGGGAAACACCATATATTTT
TRBD2 | few | TRBJ2-1 | TRBV29-1 | CSVLTSGYNEQFF | TGCAGCGTGCTAACTAGCGGTTACAATGAGCAGTTCTTC
TRBD1 | few | TRBJ2-7 | TRBV5-4 | CASSWGRQGADEQYF | TGTGCCAGCAGCTGGGGCCGACAGGGAGCGGACGAGCAGTACTTC
. | . | TRBJ2-3 | TRBV7-9 | CASTRERGGQDTQYF | TGTGCCAGCACCAGAGAGAGGGGGGGACAAGATACGCAGTATTTT
. | few | TRBJ2-5 | TRBV9 | CASNPGGLQETQYF | TGTGCCAGCAACCCCGGGGGGCTGCAAGAGACCCAGTACTTC
. | . | TRBJ2-5 | TRBV7-6 | CASSLVGQTQYF | TGTGCCAGCAGCTTAGTAGGACAGACCCAGTACTTC
. | . | TRBJ2-1 | TRBV10-3 | CAISESNAYNEQFF | TGTGCCATCAGTGAGTCGAACGCATACAATGAGCAGTTCTTC